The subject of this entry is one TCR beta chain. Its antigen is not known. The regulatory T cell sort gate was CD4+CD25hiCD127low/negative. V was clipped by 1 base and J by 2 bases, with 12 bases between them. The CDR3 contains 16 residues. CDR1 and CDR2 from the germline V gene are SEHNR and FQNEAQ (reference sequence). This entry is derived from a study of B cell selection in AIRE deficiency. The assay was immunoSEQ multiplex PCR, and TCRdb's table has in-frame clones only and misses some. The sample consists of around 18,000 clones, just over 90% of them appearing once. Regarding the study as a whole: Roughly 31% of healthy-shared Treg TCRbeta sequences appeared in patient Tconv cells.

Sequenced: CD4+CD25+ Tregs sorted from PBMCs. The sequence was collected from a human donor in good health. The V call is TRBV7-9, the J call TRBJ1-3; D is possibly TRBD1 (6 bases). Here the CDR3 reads CASSLGGGGAGNTIYF. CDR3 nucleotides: TGTGCCAGCAGCTTAGGCGGAGGGGGAGCTGGAAACACCATATATTTT.